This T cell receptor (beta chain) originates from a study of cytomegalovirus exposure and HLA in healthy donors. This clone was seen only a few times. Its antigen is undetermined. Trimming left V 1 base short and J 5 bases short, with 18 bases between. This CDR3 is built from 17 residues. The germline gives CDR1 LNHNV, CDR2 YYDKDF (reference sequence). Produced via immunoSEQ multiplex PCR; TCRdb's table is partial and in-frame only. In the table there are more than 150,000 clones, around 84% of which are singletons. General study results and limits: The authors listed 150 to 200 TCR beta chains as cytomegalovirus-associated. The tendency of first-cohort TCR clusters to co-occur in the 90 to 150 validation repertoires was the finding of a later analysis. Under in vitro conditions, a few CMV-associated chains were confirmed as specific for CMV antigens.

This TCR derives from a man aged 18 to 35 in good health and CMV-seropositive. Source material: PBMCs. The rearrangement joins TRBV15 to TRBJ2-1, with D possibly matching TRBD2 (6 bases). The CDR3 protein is CATSRGGEPTGDNEQFF. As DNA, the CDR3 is TGTGCCACCAGCAGAGGCGGGGAGCCAACTGGGGACAATGAGCAGTTCTTC.